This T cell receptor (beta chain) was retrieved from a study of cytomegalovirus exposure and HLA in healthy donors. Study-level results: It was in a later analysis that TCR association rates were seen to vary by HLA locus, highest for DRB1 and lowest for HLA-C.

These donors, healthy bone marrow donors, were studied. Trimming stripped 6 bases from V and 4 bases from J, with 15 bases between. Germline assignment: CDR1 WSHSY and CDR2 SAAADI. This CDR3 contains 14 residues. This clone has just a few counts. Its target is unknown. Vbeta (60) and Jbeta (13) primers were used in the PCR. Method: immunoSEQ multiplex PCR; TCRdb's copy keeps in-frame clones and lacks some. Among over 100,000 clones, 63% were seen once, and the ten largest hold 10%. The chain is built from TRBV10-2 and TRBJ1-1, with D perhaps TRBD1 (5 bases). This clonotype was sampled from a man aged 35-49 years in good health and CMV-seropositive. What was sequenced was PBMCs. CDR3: CASRSRDKSTEAFF. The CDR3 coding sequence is TGCGCCAGCAGGAGCAGGGATAAGAGCACTGAAGCTTTCTTT.